The 20 T cell receptor beta chains below all came from one sample that was sequenced in a study of shared clonotypes between healthy human individuals. Profiling relied on immunoSEQ multiplex PCR, and the TCRdb table lists in-frame clones only, not all of them. The top ten clones hold roughly 1% of a sample with about 1,800,000 clones, approximately 94% of them seen once. Naive CD8 isolation took CD45RO-negative cells positively selected for CCR7 and excluded terminally differentiated effector memory CD45RA+ cells. Material: naive CD8+ T cells sorted from blood. All receptors derive from a man between 18 and 35 years old in good health.

The rearrangement uses TRBV6-5 and TRBJ2-2, with D perhaps matching TRBD2 (6 bases). Trimming took 11 bases from V and 5 from J, leaving 9 bases between them. Germline lookup yields CDR1 MNHEY and CDR2 SVGAGI. The CDR3 extends over 11 amino acids. The DNA of the CDR3 is TGTGCCGCGGGGCTTACCGGGGAGCTGTTTTTT. Translation: CAAGLTGELFF.

The gene calls are TRBV4-1 and TRBJ2-4; D uncertain. CDR3 size: 12 residues. With 6 bases removed from V and 8 bases from J, the gap between germline ends came to 11 bases. Per the germline V gene, CDR1 is MGHRA and CDR2 is YSYEKL. CDR3 sequence (DNA): TGCGCCAGCAGTGGGAATGAGGACATTCAGTACTTC. It yields the protein CASSGNEDIQYF.

This chain links TRBV27 with TRBJ2-2; D is unresolved. The ends were cut back, 0 bases at V and 2 bases at J, with 13 bases in the middle. CDR1 and CDR2 (germline): MNHEY, SMNVEV (reference sequence). The CDR3 covers 17 residues. The CDR3: CASSLSGWVGNTGELFF. CDR3 sequence (DNA): TGTGCCAGCAGTTTATCAGGGTGGGTCGGAAACACCGGGGAGCTGTTTTTT.

The chain recombines TRBV5-4 with TRBJ2-7; D assignment may be TRBD1 or TRBD2 (5 bases each). The CDR3 spans 14 residues. V lost 4 bases and J lost 1, with 12 bases in between. Germline V CDR1 and CDR2: SGHNT, YYREEE (reference sequence). DNA of the CDR3: TGTGCCAGCAGCAATAGGGACGGATCCTACGAGCAGTACTTC. Translation: CASSNRDGSYEQYF.

The rearrangement joins TRBV6-5 to TRBJ1-2; the D gene is possibly TRBD1 (5 bases). Germline CDR1 MNHEY, CDR2 SVGAGI. The V and J ends lost 5 bases and 2 bases respectively, with 12 bases between them. This CDR3 is built from 14 residues. As DNA, the CDR3 is TGTGCCAGCAGTCTTGGGGGGGAAAACTATGGCTACACCTTC. Translated, it gives CASSLGGENYGYTF.

This clone was observed a single time. The chain uses TRBV5-4 and TRBJ1-4; 7 bases map to TRBD1. Germline loops: CDR1 SGHNT, CDR2 YYREEE (reference sequence). This CDR3 is 14 amino acids long. The V gene end was trimmed by 2 bases and the J gene end by 8 bases; junction bases not matched to a gene: 6. In DNA, the CDR3 is TGTGCCAGCAGCTTCGACAGGGAGAACGAAAAACTGTTTTTT. This codes for CASSFDRENEKLFF.

J is TRBJ1-5 and V is TRBV2; 7 bases agree with TRBD1. Trimming took 5 bases from V and 2 from J; bases not matched to a gene: 6. Per germline, CDR1 SNHLY and CDR2 FYNNEI. The CDR3 has 15 amino acids. The CDR3 sequence is CASSTGQNGNQPQHF. DNA of the CDR3: TGTGCCAGCAGTACGGGACAGAATGGCAATCAGCCCCAGCATTTT.

To note about this clone: The sample has other DNA sequences that encode this CDR3 too. J is TRBJ2-7 and V is TRBV28; D possibly corresponds to TRBD1 (6 bases). The V gene's germline CDR1 is MDHEN and CDR2 SYDVKM. This CDR3 spans 13 amino acids. Trimming took 3 bases from V and 4 from J, leaving 10 bases between them. The CDR3 region is CASSFGGGYEQYF. The CDR3, as DNA: TGTGCCAGCAGTTTTGGGGGCGGGTACGAGCAGTACTTC.

This chain joins TRBV13 and TRBJ1-2; D is perhaps TRBD1 (5 bases). CDR1 PRHDT and CDR2 FYEKMQ come from the germline V gene (reference sequence). V lost 1 base and J lost 3, with 12 bases in between. The CDR3 extends over 15 amino acids. The CDR3 DNA reads as TGTGCCAGCAGCTTAGAAGGGGAGCGCGACTATGGCTACACCTTC. This codes for CASSLEGERDYGYTF.

V usage is TRBV4-1 and J usage is TRBJ2-3; TRBD1 agrees at 9 bases. V dropped 1 base and J dropped 7; count of bases not matched to a gene: 3. The CDR3 length is 14 residues. Germline lookup yields CDR1 MGHRA and CDR2 YSYEKL. CDR3 protein: CASSQGDRANTQYF. The CDR3 nucleotides are TGCGCCAGCAGCCAAGGGGACAGGGCAAATACGCAGTATTTT.

This chain joins TRBV30 and TRBJ2-1; D unresolved. The CDR3 spans 11 residues. Trimming cost V 4 bases and J 5 bases, with 6 bases left between them. Germline V gene sequence: CDR1 GTSNPN, CDR2 SVGIG (reference sequence). CDR3 in amino acids: CAWTENNEQFF. The CDR3 DNA sequence: TGTGCCTGGACGGAGAACAATGAGCAGTTCTTC.

The chain carries TRBV28 and TRBJ2-3; D assignment may be TRBD1 or TRBD2 (5 bases each). V dropped 5 bases and J dropped 1 base, with 13 bases sitting between them. The CDR3 consists of 15 residues. CDR1 MDHEN and CDR2 SYDVKM come from the germline V gene. The chain's CDR3 is CASSTPRGGTDTQYF. The CDR3 nucleotides read TGTGCCAGCAGTACCCCCAGAGGGGGCACAGATACGCAGTATTTT.

This chain uses TRBV6-5 with TRBJ2-1, with 12 positions matching TRBD2. The CDR3 extends over 15 amino acids. The germline V gene encodes CDR1 MNHEY and CDR2 SVGAGI. The junction had 6 bases not matched to a gene; V was cut back by 3 bases and J by 9 bases. CDR3 protein: CASSYLAGGPSEQFF. The CDR3 DNA follows: TGTGCCAGCAGTTATCTAGCGGGAGGGCCAAGTGAGCAGTTCTTC.

In the case of this clone: Germline and junction disagree at one end, which may indicate a read error. The chain employs TRBV11-2 and TRBJ2-5; 11 bases are shared with TRBD2. This CDR3 comprises 15 residues. Germline values: CDR1 SGHAT, CDR2 FQNNGV. The CDR3 loop is CASSLGTSGQEAQYF. CDR3 sequence (DNA): TGTGCCAGCAGCTTGGGGACTAGCGGACAAGAGGCCCAGTACTTC.

Worth noting for this clone: Other nucleotide sequences from this sample produce the same CDR3. This chain joins TRBV9 and TRBJ2-1; unclear D gene. V dropped 0 bases and J dropped 8 bases, with 6 bases sitting between them. This CDR3 has 12 amino acids. The germline gives CDR1 SGDLS, CDR2 YYNGEE. As DNA, the CDR3 is TGTGCCAGCAGCGTAGGTGGACATGAGCAGTTCTTC. This codes for CASSVGGHEQFF.

The chain joins TRBV5-8 to TRBJ2-7; D might be TRBD1 (6 bases). The CDR3 has 16 residues. The V and J ends lost 6 bases and 1 base respectively, with 20 bases between them. The V gene's germline CDR1 is SGHTS and CDR2 YDEGEE. The CDR3 nucleotides are TGTGCCAGCAACCATTACAGGGTCAGCACTTCCTACGAGCAGTACTTC. This gives the protein CASNHYRVSTSYEQYF.

This chain connects TRBV4-1 to TRBJ2-7, with 9 nucleotides matching TRBD1. From germline, CDR1 is MGHRA and CDR2 YSYEKL. J lost 6 bases, V lost 5 bases, and 14 bases had no gene match. CDR3 length: 16 residues. The DNA of the CDR3 is TGCGCCAGCAGCAAGGATACCGGGACAGGGATGTTCGAGCAGTACTTC. It is translated as CASSKDTGTGMFEQYF.

Comment on this clone: Other DNA sequences in the sample encode the same CDR3. V is TRBV30 and J is TRBJ1-2; the D gene is possibly TRBD1 (5 bases). The CDR3 runs to 13 residues. CDR1 GTSNPN and CDR2 SVGIG come from the germline V gene (reference sequence). Trimming took off 1 base at V and 4 bases at J, with 10 bases between the two ends. Written as DNA, the CDR3 is TGTGCCTGGAGTGGGGGCCAGAGCTATGGCTACACCTTC. Its protein product is CAWSGGQSYGYTF.

The rearrangement joins TRBV28 to TRBJ1-6; D uncertain. This CDR3 spans 14 amino acids. V was shortened by 3 bases and J by 7 bases, with 10 bases between the two germline ends. From germline, CDR1 is MDHEN and CDR2 SYDVKM. The CDR3 loop is CASSFGVANSPLHF. Here the CDR3 DNA reads TGTGCCAGCAGTTTTGGGGTTGCGAATTCACCCCTCCACTTT.

This chain links TRBV27 with TRBJ1-2; 7 bases align to TRBD1. The CDR3 spans 17 residues. CDR1 is MNHEY, CDR2 SMNVEV, per germline (reference sequence). V lost 6 bases, J lost 4 bases, and 17 bases stayed unmatched. The CDR3 DNA follows: TGTGCCAGCAGCAAAGACAGGGACCGGCTGGGGATCTATGGCTACACCTTC. Translating it yields CASSKDRDRLGIYGYTF.